The sequence of this T cell receptor beta chain was determined in a study of T cell clusters in autoimmune cytopenias. TRB was amplified from roughly 270 ng of peripheral blood genomic DNA per sample. This CDR3 spans 15 amino acids. Germline lookup yields CDR1 LNHDA and CDR2 SQIVND (reference sequence). Broader study findings: Functional roles of the in silico T cell clusters still await experimental validation.

About this clonotype itself: The antigen remains unidentified.

TRB rearrangements were amplified by touch-down multiplex PCR with mixed TRB-A/B primers. Reanalyzing the multiplex PCR reads, TCRdb keeps one entry per CDR3 protein, without DNA. The data include about 11,000 distinct CDR3 sequences; the top ten clones carry 20% to 25%. These records were also assigned to another study, of T cell repertoires in aging, cancer and after chemotherapy. This second study says: Median generation probability rose over the chemotherapy interval in each cancer cohort, suggesting rebound thymic output.

This chain uses TRBV19 with TRBJ1-5; TCRdb's assignment of TRBD1 cannot be checked, as there is no DNA. The sequenced sample was peripheral blood. This receptor was obtained from a human donor in good health. The CDR3 loop is CASSMWRGPGEPQHF. Supplemented by reference TRBV19 and TRBJ1-5, the full variable domain reads DGGITQSPKYLFRKEGQNVTLSCEQNLNHDAMYWYRQDPGQGLRLIYYSQIVNDFQKGDIAEGYSVSREKKESFPLTVTSAQKNPTAFYLCASSMWRGPGEPQHFGDGTRLSIL.